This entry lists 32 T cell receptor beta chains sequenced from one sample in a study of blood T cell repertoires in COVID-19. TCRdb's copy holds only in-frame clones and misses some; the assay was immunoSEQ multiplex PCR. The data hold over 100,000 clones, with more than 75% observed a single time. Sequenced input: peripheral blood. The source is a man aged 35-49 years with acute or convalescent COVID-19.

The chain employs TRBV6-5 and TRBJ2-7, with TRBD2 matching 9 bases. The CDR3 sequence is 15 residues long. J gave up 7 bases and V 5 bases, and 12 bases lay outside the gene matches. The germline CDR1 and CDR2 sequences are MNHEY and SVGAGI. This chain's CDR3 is CASSTESGLALEQYF. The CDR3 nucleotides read TGTGCCAGCAGTACCGAATCGGGACTAGCTCTTGAGCAGTACTTC.

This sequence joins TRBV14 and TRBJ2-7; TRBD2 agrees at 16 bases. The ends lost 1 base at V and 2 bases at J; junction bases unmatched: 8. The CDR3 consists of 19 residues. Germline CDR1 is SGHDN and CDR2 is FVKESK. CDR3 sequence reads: CASSQAPGTSGRVAYEQYF. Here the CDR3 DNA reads TGTGCCAGCAGCCAAGCGCCGGGGACTAGCGGGAGGGTTGCCTACGAGCAGTACTTC.

The chain's CDR3 is CASSQLAGADTQYF. The CDR3 DNA reads TGCGCCAGCAGCCAGCTAGCGGGAGCCGATACGCAGTATTTT. J is TRBJ2-3 and V is TRBV5-1; 10 bases line up with TRBD2. CDR3 length: 14 amino acids. CDR1 is SGHRS and CDR2 is YFSETQ in the germline V gene. The V gene end was trimmed by 4 bases and the J gene end by 6 bases; junction bases not matched to a gene: 5.

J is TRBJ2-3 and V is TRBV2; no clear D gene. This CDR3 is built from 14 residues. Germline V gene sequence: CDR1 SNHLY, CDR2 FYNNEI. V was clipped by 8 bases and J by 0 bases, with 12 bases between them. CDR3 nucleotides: TGTGCCAGCTGCCGAACCACTAGCACAGATACGCAGTATTTT. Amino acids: CASCRTTSTDTQYF.

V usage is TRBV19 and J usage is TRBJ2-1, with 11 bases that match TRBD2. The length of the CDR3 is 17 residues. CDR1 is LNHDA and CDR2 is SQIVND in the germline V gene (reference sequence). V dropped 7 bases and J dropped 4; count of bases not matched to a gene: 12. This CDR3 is CASTKTPGLAVYNEQFF. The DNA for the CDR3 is TGTGCCAGTACCAAAACACCGGGACTAGCGGTATACAATGAGCAGTTCTTC. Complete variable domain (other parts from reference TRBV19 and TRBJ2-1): DGGITQSPKYLFRKEGQNVTLSCEQNLNHDAMYWYRQDPGQGLRLIYYSQIVNDFQKGDIAEGYSVSREKKESFPLTVTSAQKNPTAFYLCASTKTPGLAVYNEQFFGPGTRLTVL.

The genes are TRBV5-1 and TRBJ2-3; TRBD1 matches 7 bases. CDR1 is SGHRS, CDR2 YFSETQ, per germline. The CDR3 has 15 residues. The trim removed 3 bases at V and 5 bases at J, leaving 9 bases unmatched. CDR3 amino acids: CASSWVTGIGDTQYF. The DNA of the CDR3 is TGCGCCAGCAGCTGGGTGACAGGGATAGGAGATACGCAGTATTTT.

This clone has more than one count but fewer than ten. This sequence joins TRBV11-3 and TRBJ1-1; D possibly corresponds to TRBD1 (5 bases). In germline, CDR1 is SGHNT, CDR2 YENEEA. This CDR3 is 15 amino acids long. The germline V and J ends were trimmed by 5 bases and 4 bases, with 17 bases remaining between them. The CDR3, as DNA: TGTGCCAGCAGCCCAGGCGGGGCGCGGGGCACTGAAGCTTTCTTT. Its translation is CASSPGGARGTEAFF. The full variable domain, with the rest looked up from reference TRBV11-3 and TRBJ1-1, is EAGVVQSPRYKIIEKKQPVAFWCNPISGHNTLYWYLQNLGQGPELLIRYENEEAVDDSQLPKDRFSAERLKGVDSTLKIQPAELGDSAVYLCASSPGGARGTEAFFGQGTRLTVV.

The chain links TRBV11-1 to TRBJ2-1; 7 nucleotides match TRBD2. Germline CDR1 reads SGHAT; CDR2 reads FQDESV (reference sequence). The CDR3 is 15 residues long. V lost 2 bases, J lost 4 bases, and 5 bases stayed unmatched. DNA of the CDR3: TGTGCCAGCAGCTTACTAAGCGGGATTTACAATGAGCAGTTCTTC. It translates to CASSLLSGIYNEQFF.

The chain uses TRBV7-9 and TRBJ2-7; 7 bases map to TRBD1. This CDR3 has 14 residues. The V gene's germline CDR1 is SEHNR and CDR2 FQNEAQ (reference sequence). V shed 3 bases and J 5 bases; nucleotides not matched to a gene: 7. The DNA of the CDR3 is TGTGCCAGCAGCTTCTGGACAGGTAGCAACGAGCAGTACTTC. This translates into CASSFWTGSNEQYF.

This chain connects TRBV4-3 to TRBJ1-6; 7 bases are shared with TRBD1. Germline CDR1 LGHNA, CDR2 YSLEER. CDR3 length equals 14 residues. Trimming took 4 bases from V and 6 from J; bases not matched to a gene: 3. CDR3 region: CASSPGTVNSPLHF. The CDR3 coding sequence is TGCGCCAGCAGCCCCGGGACAGTTAATTCACCCCTCCACTTT.

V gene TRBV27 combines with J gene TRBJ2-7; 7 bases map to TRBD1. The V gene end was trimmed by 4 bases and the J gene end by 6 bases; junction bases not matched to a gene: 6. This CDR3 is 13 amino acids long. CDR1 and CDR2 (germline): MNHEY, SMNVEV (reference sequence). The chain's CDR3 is CASSSSTGVEQYF. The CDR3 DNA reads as TGTGCCAGCAGTTCCTCAACAGGGGTCGAGCAGTACTTC.

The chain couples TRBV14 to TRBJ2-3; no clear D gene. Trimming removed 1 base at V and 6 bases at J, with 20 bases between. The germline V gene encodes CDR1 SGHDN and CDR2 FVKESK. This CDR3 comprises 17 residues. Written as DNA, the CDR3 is TGTGCCAGCAGCCAAGCCTCGGGTCTTCCCGCTGGCGATACGCAGTATTTT. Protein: CASSQASGLPAGDTQYF.

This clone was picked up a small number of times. CDR3 nucleotides: TGTGCCACCAGCAGAGGACAGAAGTTTGAAGCTTTCTTT. This encodes CATSRGQKFEAFF. V is TRBV15 and J is TRBJ1-1, with D maybe TRBD1 (5 bases). From germline, CDR1 is LNHNV and CDR2 YYDKDF (reference sequence). Trimming took 1 base from V and 7 from J, leaving 10 bases between them. This CDR3 spans 13 amino acids.

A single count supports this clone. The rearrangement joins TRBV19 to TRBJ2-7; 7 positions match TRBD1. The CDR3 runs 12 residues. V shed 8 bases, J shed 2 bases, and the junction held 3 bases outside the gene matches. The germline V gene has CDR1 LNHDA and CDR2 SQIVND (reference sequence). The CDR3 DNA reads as TGTGCCAGTTCAGGGGGTACCTACGAGCAGTACTTC. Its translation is CASSGGTYEQYF. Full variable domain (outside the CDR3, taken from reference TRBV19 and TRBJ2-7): DGGITQSPKYLFRKEGQNVTLSCEQNLNHDAMYWYRQDPGQGLRLIYYSQIVNDFQKGDIAEGYSVSREKKESFPLTVTSAQKNPTAFYLCASSGGTYEQYFGPGTRLTVT.

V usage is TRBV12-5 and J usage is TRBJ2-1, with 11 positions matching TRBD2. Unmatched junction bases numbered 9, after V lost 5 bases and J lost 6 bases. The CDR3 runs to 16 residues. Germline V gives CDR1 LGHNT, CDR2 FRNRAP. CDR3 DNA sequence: TGTGCTAGTGGTGCGTCACTAGCGGGAGAGGGCAATGAGCAGTTCTTC. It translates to CASGASLAGEGNEQFF. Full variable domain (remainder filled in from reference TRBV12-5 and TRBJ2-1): DARVTQTPRHKVTEMGQEVTMRCQPILGHNTVFWYRQTMMQGLELLAYFRNRAPLDDSGMPKDRFSAEMPDATLATLKIQPSEPRDSAVYFCASGASLAGEGNEQFFGPGTRLTVL.

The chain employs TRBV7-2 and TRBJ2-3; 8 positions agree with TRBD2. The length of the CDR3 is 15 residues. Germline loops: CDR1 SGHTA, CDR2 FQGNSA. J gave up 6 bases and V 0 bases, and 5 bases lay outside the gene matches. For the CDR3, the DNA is TGTGCCAGCAGCTTAGCCCTAGCGGGCAAGGATACGCAGTATTTT. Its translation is CASSLALAGKDTQYF. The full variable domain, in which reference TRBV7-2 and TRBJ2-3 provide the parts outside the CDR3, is GAGVSQSPSNKVTEKGKDVELRCDPISGHTALYWYRQSLGQGLEFLIYFQGNSAPDKSGLPSDRFSAERTGGSVSTLTIQRTQQEDSAVYLCASSLALAGKDTQYFGPGTRLTVL.

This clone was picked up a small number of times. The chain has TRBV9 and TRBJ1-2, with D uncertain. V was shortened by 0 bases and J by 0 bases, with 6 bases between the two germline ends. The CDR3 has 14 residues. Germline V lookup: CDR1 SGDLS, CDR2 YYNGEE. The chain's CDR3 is CASSVGQTNYGYTF. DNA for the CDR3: TGTGCCAGCAGCGTAGGGCAAACTAACTATGGCTACACCTTC.

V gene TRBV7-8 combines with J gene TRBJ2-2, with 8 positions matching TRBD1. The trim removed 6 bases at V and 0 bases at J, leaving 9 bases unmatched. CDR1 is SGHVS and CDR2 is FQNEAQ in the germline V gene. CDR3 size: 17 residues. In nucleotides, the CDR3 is TGTGCCAGCAGGTCGAAGTTGACAGGGGCGAACACCGGGGAGCTGTTTTTT. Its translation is CASRSKLTGANTGELFF. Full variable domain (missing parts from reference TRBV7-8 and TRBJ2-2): GAGVSQSPRYKVAKRGQDVALRCDPISGHVSLFWYQQALGQGPEFLTYFQNEAQLDKSGLPSDRFFAERPEGSVSTLKIQRTQQEDSAVYLCASRSKLTGANTGELFFGEGSRLTVL.

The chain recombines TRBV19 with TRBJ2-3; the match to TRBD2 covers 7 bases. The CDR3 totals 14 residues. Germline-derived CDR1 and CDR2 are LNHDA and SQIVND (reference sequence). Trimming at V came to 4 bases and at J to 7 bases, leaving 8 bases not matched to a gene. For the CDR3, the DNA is TGTGCCAGTAGTAGCGGGAGCTTCACGAATACGCAGTATTTT. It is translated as CASSSGSFTNTQYF.

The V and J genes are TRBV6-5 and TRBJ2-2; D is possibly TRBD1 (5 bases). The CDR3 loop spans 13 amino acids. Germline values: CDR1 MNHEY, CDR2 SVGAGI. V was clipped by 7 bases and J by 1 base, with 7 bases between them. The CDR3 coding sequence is TGTGCCAGCACTCAGGGGAACACCGGGGAGCTGTTTTTT. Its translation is CASTQGNTGELFF.

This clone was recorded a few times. This CDR3 is CASRKQGAGEKLFF. DNA for the CDR3: TGTGCCAGCAGAAAACAGGGGGCGGGCGAAAAACTGTTTTTT. This chain links TRBV7-9 with TRBJ1-4; TRBD1 agrees at 9 bases. The CDR3 is 14 residues long. The V segment lost 6 bases and the J segment 8 bases; nucleotides outside the gene matches: 7. Germline loops: CDR1 SEHNR, CDR2 FQNEAQ (reference sequence). The full variable domain, completed using reference TRBV7-9 and TRBJ1-4, is DTGVSQNPRHKITKRGQNVTFRCDPISEHNRLYWYRQTLGQGPEFLTYFQNEAQLEKSRLLSDRFSAERPKGSFSTLEIQRTEQGDSAMYLCASRKQGAGEKLFFGSGTQLSVL.

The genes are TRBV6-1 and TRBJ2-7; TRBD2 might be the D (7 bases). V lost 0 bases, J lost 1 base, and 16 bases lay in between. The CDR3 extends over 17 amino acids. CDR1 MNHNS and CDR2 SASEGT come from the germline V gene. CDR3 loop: CASSEAGARERSYEQYF. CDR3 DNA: TGTGCCAGCAGTGAAGCGGGGGCGCGGGAGCGATCCTACGAGCAGTACTTC.

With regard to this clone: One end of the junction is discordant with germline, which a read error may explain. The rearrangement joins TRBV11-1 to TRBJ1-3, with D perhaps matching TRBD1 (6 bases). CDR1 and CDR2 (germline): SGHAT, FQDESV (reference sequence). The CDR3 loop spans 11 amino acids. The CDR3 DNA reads TGTGCCAGCCTGAAAACCAGGGGCTTAAATTTT. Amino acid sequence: CASLKTRGLNF.

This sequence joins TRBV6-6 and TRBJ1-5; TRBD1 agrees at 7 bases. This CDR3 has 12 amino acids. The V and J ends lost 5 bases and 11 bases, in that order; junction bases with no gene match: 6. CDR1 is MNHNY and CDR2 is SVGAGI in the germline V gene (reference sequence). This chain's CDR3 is CASSTGAGAQHF. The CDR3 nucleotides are TGTGCCAGCAGTACAGGGGCCGGGGCCCAGCATTTT.

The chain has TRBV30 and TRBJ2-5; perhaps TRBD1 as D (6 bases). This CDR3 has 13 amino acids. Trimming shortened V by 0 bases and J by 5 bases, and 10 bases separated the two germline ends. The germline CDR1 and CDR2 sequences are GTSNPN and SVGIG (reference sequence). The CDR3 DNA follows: TGTGCCTGGAGTGTAACAGGGAAGGAGACCCAGTACTTC. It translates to CAWSVTGKETQYF. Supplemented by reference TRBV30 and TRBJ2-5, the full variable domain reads SQTIHQWPATLVQPVGSPLSLECTVEGTSNPNLYWYRQAAGRGLQLLFYSVGIGQISSEVPQNLSASRPQDRQFILSSKKLLLSDSGFYLCAWSVTGKETQYFGPGTRLLVL.

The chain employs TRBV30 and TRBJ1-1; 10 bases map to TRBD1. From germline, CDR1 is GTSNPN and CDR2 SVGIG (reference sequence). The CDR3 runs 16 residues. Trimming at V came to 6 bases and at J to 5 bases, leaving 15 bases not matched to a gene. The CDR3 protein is CACYRGTGVAGTEAFF. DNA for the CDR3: TGTGCCTGCTATAGGGGGACAGGGGTTGCAGGGACTGAAGCTTTCTTT.

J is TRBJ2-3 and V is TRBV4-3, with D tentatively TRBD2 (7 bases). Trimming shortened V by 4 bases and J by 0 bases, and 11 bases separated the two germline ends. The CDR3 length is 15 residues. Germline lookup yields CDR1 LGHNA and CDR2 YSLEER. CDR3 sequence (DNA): TGCGCCAGCAGCCCGCGGGGGCCTAGCACAGATACGCAGTATTTT. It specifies CASSPRGPSTDTQYF.

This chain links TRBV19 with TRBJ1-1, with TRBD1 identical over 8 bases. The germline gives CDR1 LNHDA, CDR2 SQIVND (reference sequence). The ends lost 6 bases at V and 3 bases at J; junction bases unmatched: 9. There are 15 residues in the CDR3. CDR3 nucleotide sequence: TGTGCCAGTAGGATCGGGACAGGCCTCTACACTGAAGCTTTCTTT. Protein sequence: CASRIGTGLYTEAFF.

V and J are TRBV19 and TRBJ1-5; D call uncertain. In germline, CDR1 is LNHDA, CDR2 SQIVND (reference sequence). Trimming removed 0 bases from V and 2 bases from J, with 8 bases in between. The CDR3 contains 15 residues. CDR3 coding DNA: TGTGCCAGTAGTATAGAGGCTTACGGCAATCAGCCCCAGCATTTT. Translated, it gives CASSIEAYGNQPQHF.

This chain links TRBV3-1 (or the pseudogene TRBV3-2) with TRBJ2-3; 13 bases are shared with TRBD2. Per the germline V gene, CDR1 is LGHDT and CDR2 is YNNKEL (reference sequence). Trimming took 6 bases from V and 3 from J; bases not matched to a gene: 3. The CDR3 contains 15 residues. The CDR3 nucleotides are TGTGCCAGCAGAGCGGGACTAGCGGGGACAGATACGCAGTATTTT. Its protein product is CASRAGLAGTDTQYF.

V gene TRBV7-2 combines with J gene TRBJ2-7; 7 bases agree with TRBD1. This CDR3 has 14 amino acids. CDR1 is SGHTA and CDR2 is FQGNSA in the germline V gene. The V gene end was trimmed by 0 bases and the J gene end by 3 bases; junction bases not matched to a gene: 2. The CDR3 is CASSLARDSYEQYF. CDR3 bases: TGTGCCAGCAGCTTAGCGAGGGACAGCTACGAGCAGTACTTC. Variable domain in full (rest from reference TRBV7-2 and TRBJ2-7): GAGVSQSPSNKVTEKGKDVELRCDPISGHTALYWYRQSLGQGLEFLIYFQGNSAPDKSGLPSDRFSAERTGGSVSTLTIQRTQQEDSAVYLCASSLARDSYEQYFGPGTRLTVT.

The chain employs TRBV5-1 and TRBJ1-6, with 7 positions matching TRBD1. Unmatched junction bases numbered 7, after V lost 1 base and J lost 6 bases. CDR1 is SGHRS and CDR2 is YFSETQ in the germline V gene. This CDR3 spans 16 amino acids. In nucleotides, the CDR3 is TGCGCCAGCAGCTTGACAGGGGACCCATTTAATTCACCCCTCCACTTT. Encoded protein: CASSLTGDPFNSPLHF.